The 6 T cell receptor beta chains presented below share a single source sample, sequenced in a study of cytotoxic CD8 clonotypes in ibrutinib-treated CLL. Data came from immunoSEQ multiplex PCR; TCRdb stores just in-frame clones and leaves some out. This sample has hundreds of thousands of clones, with 75% to 85% found just once. The source was PBMCs, collected after 12 months of ibrutinib treatment. Source of these receptors: a human donor with chronic lymphocytic leukemia.

This chain uses TRBV5-1 with TRBJ1-2; D gene ambiguous. The length of the CDR3 is 12 residues. Between the trimmed V and J ends, which lost 4 bases and 8 bases, there was a span of 12 bases. CDR1 and CDR2 (germline): SGHRS, YFSETQ. The CDR3 sequence: CASSPSEGGYTF. The CDR3 DNA reads TGCGCCAGCAGCCCCTCGGAGGGCGGCTACACCTTC.

The V and J genes are TRBV23-1 and TRBJ2-7; possibly TRBD1 or TRBD2 for D (5 bases each). TRBV23-1 is identified as an open reading frame with a role that is uncertain. CDR3 length: 16 residues. Trimming left V 6 bases short and J 4 bases short, with 22 bases between. CDR3 region: CASSRTRGRVSYEQYF. The DNA for the CDR3 is TGCGCCAGCAGCCGAACTCGGGGCCGTGTTTCGTACGAGCAGTACTTC.

The J gene is TRBJ1-3, the V gene TRBV10-3, with TRBD1 matching over 8 bases. J gave up 4 bases and V 0 bases, and 11 bases lay outside the gene matches. Germline V gene lookup returns CDR1 ENHRY and CDR2 SYGVKD. CDR3 length: 18 residues. This CDR3 reads CAISESRAGGATGNTIYF. In DNA form, the CDR3 reads TGTGCCATCAGTGAGTCGAGGGCAGGGGGCGCTACCGGAAACACCATATATTTT.

This clone was picked up a small number of times. This chain joins TRBV14 and TRBJ2-7, with D possibly matching TRBD2 (5 bases). Deletions cut 7 bases from V and 7 bases from J, with 17 bases between. This CDR3 is built from 13 residues. In germline, CDR1 is SGHDN, CDR2 FVKESK. The CDR3 DNA is TGTGCCAGCAAGTCCGGGGATTGGGGAGAGCAGTACTTC. This encodes CASKSGDWGEQYF.

This sequence joins TRBV10-3 and TRBJ1-2, with 10 bases lining up with TRBD1. The CDR3 length is 15 residues. Germline CDR1 and CDR2: ENHRY and SYGVKD. Unmatched junction bases numbered 4, after V lost 2 bases and J lost 4 bases. For the CDR3, the DNA is TGTGCCATCAGTGAGACAGGGGACAGGGGCTATGGCTACACCTTC. Translation: CAISETGDRGYGYTF.

A word on this clone: Other DNA sequences within the sample encode an identical CDR3. The chain employs TRBV5-1 and TRBJ2-7, with D possibly TRBD1 on 5 matching bases. The CDR3 length is 12 residues. The V end was cut by 0 bases, the J end by 5 bases, with 6 bases between. Germline lookup yields CDR1 SGHRS and CDR2 YFSETQ. The CDR3 DNA follows: TGCGCCAGCAGCTTGGGGGGCCACGAGCAGTACTTC. It codes for CASSLGGHEQYF.